Detailed here is one T cell receptor beta chain. It has no known antigen specificity. No base quality information exists; no much larger clone differs at one position. Synthetic TCR analog templates were spiked into each PCR so that absolute template abundance could be estimated from read counts. The immunoSEQ assay used bias-controlled V and J gene primers to amplify TCRbeta CDR3 regions from genomic DNA. Rearranged TCRbeta segments were sequenced at approximately 20X coverage. For the original study's pipeline: Sequencing errors were corrected by clustering, and CDR3s were annotated against IMGT so that V, D and J genes could be assigned. Downstream analyses used only productive TCRbeta rearrangements, leaving out any out-of-frame or stop-codon sequences. Clonality was computed as one minus Shannon entropy normalized by the log of the number of unique productive sequences. Fisher's exact test with Benjamini-Hochberg correction, at a threshold of adjusted p below 0.01, was used to find clones that differed between time points or between blood and tumor. Drawn from immuneACCESS, this table holds only the in-frame rearrangements with V and J called that TCRdb kept. Clones are partly lost; checked studies trace under half to an unresolved V gene and leave the rest unexplained. The DNA gave D and trimming, while V, J and clone size come from that table. The sample yields about 56,000 clones; 86% were counted once. The ten largest clones represent 2.9% of the sample.

A cohort of about 31 patients with locally advanced or metastatic urothelial carcinoma, treated at Memorial Sloan Kettering on a trial protocol, was included. Peripheral blood mononuclear cells were collected pretreatment and during treatment, with between 1 and 8 total time points per patient. The Qiagen DNeasy Blood extraction kit was used to purify genomic DNA from total PBMCs and tumor samples. PBMCs were collected pretreatment and during treatment, and were isolated and stored as previously described. CDR1 and CDR2 are read off the germline V gene as SGHRS and YFSETQ. Trimming accounts for 4 bases at V and 4 bases at J, while the number of junction bases matched to no gene is 5. Spanning cysteine to phenylalanine, the CDR3 consists of 14 amino acids. Only the CDR3 DNA is retained, 42 bases long and in frame from the first base. The data derive from a study of PD-L1 blockade in urothelial cancer (dated 2017 in TCRdb). In the study overall: All patients started therapy in the mid-2010s and received atezolizumab 1,200 mg intravenously every 3 weeks. About 10 patients reached durable clinical benefit, while some 20 patients did not. Pretreatment tumor samples, along with matched peripheral blood collected serially before and after atezolizumab treatment, underwent TCR sequencing. In the same patients, whole exome sequencing and RNA sequencing of pretreatment tumors were performed in addition to TCR sequencing. Blood samples gave a median of about 130,000 T cells and tens of thousands of unique TCRs, with a median clonality of 0.080. Durable clinical benefit was defined as progression-free survival longer than 6 months, and TCR features were also tested against progression-free and overall survival. Around 30 patients had pretreatment blood TCR-seq, around 24 had at least one posttreatment blood collection, and around 24 had tumor TCR-seq. About nine tenths of the roughly 30 patients were males with bladder-origin urothelial cancer, and about 65% of the 29 reported a prior smoking history. Blood samples were analyzed at 3 weeks after treatment start (second dose) and at 6 weeks after treatment start. The study was an exploratory multi-omic analysis of somatic, immune and clinical correlates of response to PD-L1 blockade with atezolizumab in urothelial cancer. An ECOG performance status of 0 or 1 was recorded for the patients, and 0 to 3 prior chemotherapy regimens had been received by the patients.

Points the paper makes about the study in general: Among patients with durable benefit, tumor-associated TCR clones showed greater expansion in peripheral blood 3 weeks after treatment started (n of about 20, p = 0.022). Small sample size (n of about 29) and many exploratory analyses mean the results are intended to be hypothesis-generating. A pretreatment peripheral blood TCR clonality below the median was linked to improved progression-free and overall survival.

The specimen comprised PBMCs, sampled around atezolizumab (anti-PD-L1) treatment. Rearrangement joined TRBV5-1 to TRBJ1-3; the central 7 bases match TRBD1. This sequence originates from a man over 45 with urothelial cancer. The CDR3 corresponds to CASSPGTVGNTIYF. Here is the DNA: TGCGCCAGCAGCCCCGGGACAGTCGGAAACACCATATATTTT.